The 4 T cell receptor beta chains below all came from one sample that was sequenced in a study of CD8+CD57+ T cells in acquired aplastic anemia. Patients included in sequencing had previously demonstrated CD8+CD57+ cell expansion by flow cytometry. Genomic DNA, the template, was used for profiling of the TCR beta VDJ and CDR3. TCRdb analysed the reads with MiXCR anew, one entry per CDR3 protein. The profile covers 200,000 to 250,000 distinct CDR3 sequences, with roughly 60% appearing a single time and roughly three fifths taken by the ten largest. The sample was sorted CD4+, CD8+, or CD8+CD57+ T cells (not recorded which) from PBMCs. The receptor source for this set is a human donor with aplastic anemia.

The CDR3, as DNA: TGCAGTGCTAGAGACAGGGAAGAATATGGCTACACCTTC. Translating it yields CSARDREEYGYTF. The V and J genes are TRBV20-1 and TRBJ1-2; a weak D match, TRBD1 (5 bases). The germline V gene has CDR1 DFQATT and CDR2 SNEGSKA (reference sequence). The CDR3 has 13 residues. Trimming pared 0 bases from V and 5 bases from J, leaving 10 bases between.

About this clonotype itself: This may be a read error, as it is one base from a much larger clone. The V call is TRBV24-1, the J call TRBJ1-1; weak D call: TRBD1 (5 bases). Germline-derived CDR1 and CDR2 are KGHDR and SFDVKD. V lost 5 bases and J 12 bases, leaving 12 bases between the germline ends. This CDR3 is 11 amino acids long. The DNA of the CDR3 is TGTGCCACCAGTGGGGGACTAGATCCTTTCTTT. This gives the protein CATSGGLDPFF.

This clonotype was counted ten times or more. The rearrangement uses TRBV5-6 and TRBJ1-5, with TRBD1 identical over 11 bases. V was clipped by 3 bases and J by 2 bases; unmatched bases: 1. CDR1 SGHDT and CDR2 YYEEEE come from the germline V gene. The CDR3 runs to 15 residues. CDR3 coding DNA: TGTGCCAGCAGCTCGGGACAGGGGGGCAATCAGCCCCAGCATTTT. This sequence encodes CASSSGQGGNQPQHF.

This sequence joins TRBV25-1 and TRBJ2-7; 10 nucleotides align to TRBD1. From germline, CDR1 is MGHDK and CDR2 SYGVNS. The CDR3 loop spans 12 amino acids. The CDR3 here is CALPGQGNEQYF. For the CDR3, the DNA is TGTGCTTTACCGGGACAGGGGAACGAGCAGTACTTC.